These T cell receptor beta chains were read from a single sample in a study of T cell responses to AZD1222 COVID-19 vaccine. Only in-frame clones appear in the TCRdb table, and some are missing; sequencing was by immunoSEQ multiplex PCR. The top ten hold 10% of the sample, which has approximately 180,000 clones, 80% to 95% seen once. The sequencing used peripheral blood, collected on day 0 of AZD1222 vaccination. All receptors derive from an adult in good health. Each CDR3 is given with its conserved first and last residue. The order of the fields is clone size, D gene, J gene, V gene, CDR3 DNA, CDR3 protein. The D gene is left open where the match is weak. Size values are once, few and many counts, or a class for expanded clones, and some rows have none.

NA	NA	TRBJ2-7	TRBV6-5	TGTGCCAGCAGCATCGACAGCTACGAGCAGTACTTC	CASSIDSYEQYF
NA	NA	TRBJ1-1	TRBV18	TGTGCCAGCTCCCTTGGAGTTGGGACTGAAGCTTTCTTT	CASSLGVGTEAFF
NA	NA	TRBJ2-7	TRBV12-5	TGTGCTAGTGGTTTGGTAAGCTACGAGCAGTACTTC	CASGLVSYEQYF
NA	TRBD1	TRBJ1-2	TRBV27	TGTGCCAGCAGTTTAGGGACAGGGTATGGCTACACCTTC	CASSLGTGYGYTF
NA	NA	TRBJ2-1	TRBV6-5	TGTGCCAGCAGCCAAGGGCCCAGGCCCAACAATGAGCAGTTCTTC	CASSQGPRPNNEQFF
once	TRBD1	TRBJ1-4	TRBV4-3	TGCGCCAGCAGCCATTCAGGGGGCACAGCTAATGAAAAACTGTTTTTT	CASSHSGGTANEKLFF
NA	NA	TRBJ1-4	TRBV7-2	TGTGCCAGCAGCCGGGGTGGCACTAATGAAAAACTGTTTTTT	CASSRGGTNEKLFF
NA	NA	TRBJ2-1	TRBV4-1	TGCGCCAGCAGCCAAGGGCCGGTCGGGTGGCCGTTCTTC	CASSQGPVGWPFF
NA	NA	TRBJ2-7	TRBV27	TGTGCCAGCAGTTTCGGGACCGGCACTTACTACGAGCAGTACTTC	CASSFGTGTYYEQYF
NA	NA	TRBJ1-2	TRBV9	TGTGCCAGCAGCGCTCGGATGGGGCAGGGTATCTATGGCTACACCTTC	CASSARMGQGIYGYTF
once	NA	TRBJ2-3	TRBV12-3/TRBV12-4	TGTGCCAGCAGTGGGGTCGGCCGGATAACGCAGTATTTT	CASSGVGRITQYF
NA	TRBD1	TRBJ1-3	TRBV15	TGTGCCACCAGCATCCTTGGACAGGGGAGTGGAAACACCATATATTTT	CATSILGQGSGNTIYF
once	TRBD1	TRBJ2-1	TRBV24-1	TGTGCCACCAGTGACTCCACCGGGACAGGCACCGATGAGCAGTTCTTC	CATSDSTGTGTDEQFF
NA	NA	TRBJ2-7	TRBV28	TGTGCCAGCAGTTTCTCGCAGGGGACCTACGAGCAGTACTTC	CASSFSQGTYEQYF
NA	NA	TRBJ2-3	TRBV19	TGTGCCAGTAGTGCCCCCCATACTAGCACAGATACGCAGTATTTT	CASSAPHTSTDTQYF
NA	NA	TRBJ1-2	TRBV7-3	TGTGCCAGCAGCTTAGGGACTGCGGAAGGCTACACCTTC	CASSLGTAEGYTF
NA	NA	TRBJ1-2	TRBV28	TGTGCCAGCAGTCAGGGACGGGCTAACTATGGCTACACCTTC	CASSQGRANYGYTF
NA	NA	TRBJ1-5	TRBV27	TGTGCCAGCAGTTTATTGGGTTACGATCAGCCCCAGCATTTT	CASSLLGYDQPQHF
NA	NA	TRBJ1-1	TRBV7-8	TGTGCCAGCAAGCGGTGGGGGACTGAAGCTTTCTTT	CASKRWGTEAFF
once	TRBD2	TRBJ2-2	TRBV4-2	TGTGCCAGCAGCCCAACTCTAGCGGTCGGGGGCACCGGGGAGCTGTTTTTT	CASSPTLAVGGTGELFF
NA	TRBD1	TRBJ1-4	TRBV6-1	TGTGCCAGCAGTGAAACAGGGGGGGAAAAACTGTTTTTT	CASSETGGEKLFF
NA	TRBD1	TRBJ2-5	TRBV28	TGTGCCAGCAGCCGGACATCGAACAGGGGCGGGTACCAAGAGACCCAGTACTTC	CASSRTSNRGGYQETQYF
NA	TRBD1	TRBJ1-4	TRBV6-6	TGTGCCAGCAGTTCCGGGACAGCCGTGGAACTGTTTTTT	CASSSGTAVELFF